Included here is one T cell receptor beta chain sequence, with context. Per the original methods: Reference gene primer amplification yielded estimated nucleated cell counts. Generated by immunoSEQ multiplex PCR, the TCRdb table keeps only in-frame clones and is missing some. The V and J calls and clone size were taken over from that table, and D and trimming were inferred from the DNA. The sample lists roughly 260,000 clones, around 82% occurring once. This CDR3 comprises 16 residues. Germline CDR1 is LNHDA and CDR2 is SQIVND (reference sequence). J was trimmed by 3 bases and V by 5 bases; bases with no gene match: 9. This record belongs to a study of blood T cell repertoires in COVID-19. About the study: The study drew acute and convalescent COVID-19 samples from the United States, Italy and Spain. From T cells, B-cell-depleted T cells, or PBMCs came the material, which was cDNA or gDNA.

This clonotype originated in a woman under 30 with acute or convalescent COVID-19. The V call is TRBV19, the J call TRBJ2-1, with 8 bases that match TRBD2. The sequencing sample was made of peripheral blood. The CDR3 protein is CASSPLSGTYYNEQFF. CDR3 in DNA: TGTGCCAGTAGTCCCCTTAGCGGGACTTACTACAATGAGCAGTTCTTC.